Sequencing of this TCR beta chain was carried out in a study of breast tumors, draining lymph nodes, adjacent tissues. TCRdb analysed the multiplex PCR reads with MiXCR anew, one entry per CDR3 protein. Here the sample spans nearly 200,000 distinct CDR3 sequences, over 25% being singletons. The lymph nodes were axillary draining lymph nodes from breast cancer patients. Points from the study as a whole: Data only fit, rather than demonstrated, lymph node origin of most tumor T cells.

The sample holds many counts of this clonotype. What it binds is not known. The sequencing input was axillary lymph node tissue. The receptor comes from a female donor with breast cancer. Some clones in this sample may be carry-over from other donors' samples.

The CDR3, as DNA: TGTGCCAGCAGCTTAGGTTTGCGACCCCAAGGGGATACGCAGTATTTT. Protein sequence: CASSLGLRPQGDTQYF. The chain couples TRBV11-3 to TRBJ2-3; no clear D. CDR3 size: 16 residues. Trimming took 1 base from V and 6 from J, leaving 17 bases between them. Germline CDR1 and CDR2: SGHNT and YENEEA.